Listed below are T cell receptor beta chains from one sample, sequenced in a study of response to subunit inactivated influenza vaccine. TCRdb recomputed calls from the RT-PCR reads with MiXCR, one row per CDR3 protein. The data hold approximately 480,000 distinct CDR3 sequences, with over 9.5% observed a single time. Sequenced material: PBMCs from blood, taken roughly 46 days after vaccination. Receptors were obtained from a man between 50 and 59 years old who received an inactivated influenza vaccine. Each CDR3 is given with its conserved first and last residue. The D gene is left open where the match is weak. Not all rows give a size; the values are once, few, many and, for expanded clones, a class.

j_call v_call d_call clone_size cdr3_length cdr3_nt cdr3_aa
TRBJ2-7 TRBV7-2 . few 13 TGTGCCAGCAGCTTGGACAGTTTTTACGAGCAGTACTTC CASSLDSFYEQYF
TRBJ2-2 TRBV4-1 . few 18 TGCGCCAGCAGGTTGGCGGCGGGGAGGACTAACAGCACCGGGGAGCTGTTTTTT CASRLAAGRTNSTGELFF
TRBJ2-1 TRBV28 . . 15 TGTGCCAGCAGTCGGACGGTGAGCTCCTACAATGAGCAGTTCTTC CASSRTVSSYNEQFF
TRBJ2-3 TRBV20-1 . many 11 TGCAGTGCTAGAGTAGCAGATACGCAGTATTTT CSARVADTQYF
TRBJ2-5 TRBV4-1 . . 13 TGCGCCAGCAGCCAATTAGTAGGGGAGACCCAGTACTTC CASSQLVGETQYF
TRBJ1-2 TRBV6-1 . many 14 TGTGCCAGCACCGCCTCGGGGGGGTGGGATGGCTACACCTTC CASTASGGWDGYTF
TRBJ2-3 TRBV7-9 TRBD1 . 15 TGTGCCAGCAGCTTATACAGGGGAAGCACAGATACGCAGTATTTT CASSLYRGSTDTQYF
TRBJ2-5 TRBV7-2 TRBD2 few 14 TGTGCCAGCAGCTTAAAACTAGCGGGAGCGACCCAGTACTTC CASSLKLAGATQYF
TRBJ1-6 TRBV20-1 . . 16 TGCTGTGCTAGAGTTCTAGACAGGCAACCAGGTTCACCCCTCCACTTT CCARVLDRQPGSPLHF
TRBJ2-5 TRBV5-1 TRBD2 many 13 TGCGCCAGCAGCCTGCAGCGGGAGGAGACCCAGTACTTC CASSLQREETQYF
TRBJ1-5 TRBV3-1 . many 13 TGTGCCAGCAGCCAAGATATACGCCAGCCCCAGCATTTT CASSQDIRQPQHF
TRBJ1-6 TRBV6-1 . few 15 TGTGCCAGCGGAATAACGACACGACATAATTCACCCCTCCACTTT CASGITTRHNSPLHF
TRBJ2-5 TRBV9 . . 16 TGTGCCAGCAGCGTAGGAGCGACTCAACATCAAGAGACCCAGTACTTC CASSVGATQHQETQYF
TRBJ1-6 TRBV12-3/TRBV12-4 . few 14 TGTGCCAGCAAAGAGGGGAGAGGCAATTCACCCCTCCACTTT CASKEGRGNSPLHF
TRBJ2-7 TRBV28 . . 15 TGTGCCAGCAGTTTAATTACTAGGGGTCTCGACGAGCAGTACTTC CASSLITRGLDEQYF
TRBJ2-5 TRBV5-1 . many 13 TGCGCCAGCAGCTTGAGACAGCAAGAGACCCAGTACTTC CASSLRQQETQYF
TRBJ2-4 TRBV7-2 TRBD1 . 13 TGTGCCAGCAGCTCAGACAGGGTCGCCATTCAGTACTTC CASSSDRVAIQYF
TRBJ2-1 TRBV12-3/TRBV12-4 TRBD2 . 14 TGTGCCAGCAATATAGCGGGGGCAGACAATGAGCAGTTCTTC CASNIAGADNEQFF
TRBJ2-3 TRBV7-2 . many 17 TGTGCCAGCAGCTTCCTACGGGGCGGGTGGAGGGCAGATACGCAGTATTTT CASSFLRGGWRADTQYF
TRBJ2-7 TRBV4-2 . many 18 TGTGCCAGCAGCCAAGACCCGACCATTCCAGCGCCATACTACGAGCAGTACTTC CASSQDPTIPAPYYEQYF
TRBJ2-1 TRBV5-5 TRBD2 many 15 TGTGCCAGCAGCTTTGGAGCGGGAGTTCGCAATGAGCAGTTCTTC CASSFGAGVRNEQFF
TRBJ1-6 TRBV29-1 . . 12 TGCAGCGTTTCCACGGGGTATTCACCCCTCCACTTT CSVSTGYSPLHF
TRBJ2-3 TRBV24-1 . few 14 TGTGCCACCAGTTCCCCTAGCGTGGCAGATACGCAGTATTTT CATSSPSVADTQYF
TRBJ2-5 TRBV2 TRBD2 few 18 TGTGCCAGCAGTGAAGGGCGGCTAGCGGGGCGGTACCAAGAGACCCAGTACTTC CASSEGRLAGRYQETQYF
TRBJ2-7 TRBV5-1 TRBD1 . 15 TGCGCCAGCAGCCCCGGACAGGGGATAGACCACGAGCAGTACTTC CASSPGQGIDHEQYF
TRBJ2-3 TRBV10-3 . few 17 TGTGCCATCAGTGAGCCTCGCCCGCCTGCTAGCACAGATACGCAGTATTTT CAISEPRPPASTDTQYF
TRBJ1-4 TRBV18 . . 13 TGTGCCAGCTCACGAGGGTCAGGCGAAAAACTGTTTTTT CASSRGSGEKLFF
TRBJ2-7 TRBV3-1 . many 13 TGTGCCAGCAGCCTCTCATCGGCCTACGAGCAGTACTTC CASSLSSAYEQYF
TRBJ2-2 TRBV27 . . 16 TGTGCCAGCAGTCCGTACAAGAATTCGAACACCGGGGAGCTGTTTTTT CASSPYKNSNTGELFF
TRBJ2-1 TRBV7-1 TRBD2 few 22 TGTGCCAGCAGCACACTAGCGGGGGGGCAATCTACCACCCGACCCTCCTACAATGAGCAGTTCTTC CASSTLAGGQSTTRPSYNEQFF
TRBJ2-2 TRBV10-3 TRBD1 many 15 TGTGCCACCAAGGACACAGGGGGTTCGGTCGGGGAGCTGTTTTTT CATKDTGGSVGELFF
TRBJ2-5 TRBV12-3/TRBV12-4 TRBD2 many 15 TGTGCCAGCAGATACCGACTAGCGGGGGTAGAGACCCAGTACTTC CASRYRLAGVETQYF
TRBJ1-2 TRBV14 TRBD1 few 15 TGTGCCAGCAGCCAAACCGGGACAGGGGGCCATGGCTACACCTTC CASSQTGTGGHGYTF
TRBJ1-1 TRBV5-1 . many 14 TGCGCCAGCAGCTTGGGGCAGAACTTTGCTGAAGCTTTCTTT CASSLGQNFAEAFF
TRBJ2-7 TRBV28 . few 15 TGTGCCAGCAGGGTCGGGATAGCGGCCTCCTACGAGCAGTACTTC CASRVGIAASYEQYF
TRBJ2-3 TRBV20-1 . . 13 TGCAGGGCTAGAGCCGGGACGGAAAATACGCAGTATTTT CRARAGTENTQYF
TRBJ2-7 TRBV4-3 . many 15 TGCGCCAGCAGCCAAGATCCGCTGGACTCCTACGAGCAGTACTTC CASSQDPLDSYEQYF
TRBJ2-5 TRBV24-1 . . 13 TGTGCCACCAGTGCCCAGGGTAGGGAGACCCAGTACTTC CATSAQGRETQYF
TRBJ2-5 TRBV7-8 TRBD1 . 15 TGTGCCAGCAGCTTAGACCGGACAGGACGAGAGACCCAGTACTTC CASSLDRTGRETQYF
TRBJ2-1 TRBV15 TRBD2 . 15 TGTGCCACCAGCGAGCGGGGTAGCTCCTACAATGAGCAGTTCTTC CATSERGSSYNEQFF
TRBJ2-7 TRBV6-7 . many 15 TGTGCCAGCAGTCTGAAGCGGGACACGGTGTGCGAGCAGTACTTC CASSLKRDTVCEQYF
TRBJ2-2 TRBV5-1 . few 14 TGCGCCAGCAGCTCTAATTACAGGACCGGGGAGCTGTTTTTT CASSSNYRTGELFF
TRBJ1-2 TRBV20-1 TRBD1 . 13 TGCAGTGTTCGCAGGGGGCTCGGCTATGGCTACACCTTC CSVRRGLGYGYTF
TRBJ1-4 TRBV2 TRBD1 few 16 TGTGCCAGCAGTGAACTTCAAGGACAGGGTCGGGAAAAACTGTTTTTT CASSELQGQGREKLFF
TRBJ1-6 TRBV6-2/TRBV6-3 . few 16 TGTGCCAGCAGTTACAGGCTCAAAGGGAGGAATTCACCCCTCCACTTT CASSYRLKGRNSPLHF
TRBJ2-7 TRBV7-2 . many 15 TGTGCCAGCAGCTTAGGGTACAACTACCAGTACGAGCAGTACTTC CASSLGYNYQYEQYF
TRBJ2-1 TRBV10-3 TRBD2 . 20 TGTGCCATCAGTGAGTCGAGGAGTTGGACTTCTAGCGGGAGGAGCAATGAGCAGTTCTTC CAISESRSWTSSGRSNEQFF
TRBJ1-1 TRBV12-3/TRBV12-4 . . 16 TGTGCCAGCAGTTTAAATGATTGGGGCAGGGCCACTGAAGCTTTCTTT CASSLNDWGRATEAFF
TRBJ1-2 TRBV20-1 TRBD1 few 14 TGCAGTGCTAGAGCCGGACAGGGCCCCTATGGCTACACCTTC CSARAGQGPYGYTF
TRBJ2-1 TRBV28 . few 17 TGTGCCAGCAGTATCTACAGACAGGAGAGCTCCTACAATGAGCAGTTCTTC CASSIYRQESSYNEQFF
TRBJ2-7 TRBV4-1 TRBD1 . 16 TGCGCCAGCAGCCAAGAGCCTCGGACAGGCTCCTACGAGCAGTACTTC CASSQEPRTGSYEQYF
TRBJ2-3 TRBV20-1 . . 11 TGCAGTGCTATAGAGGCAGATACGCAGTATTTT CSAIEADTQYF
TRBJ1-6 TRBV5-1 . few 14 TGCGCCAGCAGACTTGGGCCTTATAATTCACCCCTCCACTTT CASRLGPYNSPLHF
TRBJ1-1 TRBV6-1 . few 15 TGTGCCAGCAGTGAAGCAGCGGGGGTGGGCACTGAAGCTTTCTTT CASSEAAGVGTEAFF
TRBJ2-2 TRBV9 TRBD1 once 15 TGTGCCAGCAGCGTAGGATACAGGGGGAGCGGGGAGCTGTTTTTT CASSVGYRGSGELFF
TRBJ2-7 TRBV4-3 . many 14 TGCGCCAGCAGCCAAGATCGGCAGTCCTACGAGCAGTACTTC CASSQDRQSYEQYF
TRBJ2-7 TRBV6-2/TRBV6-3 . . 14 TGTGCCAGCACTAGCATAACGGACACCTACGAGCAGTACTTC CASTSITDTYEQYF
TRBJ2-5 TRBV7-2 . . 15 TGTGCCAGCAGCTTAGTTTCAGGGAGAGGAGAGACCCAGTACTTC CASSLVSGRGETQYF
TRBJ2-2 TRBV6-5 TRBD1 few 13 TGTGCCAGCAGTTCCGGACAGGCCGGGGAGCTGTTTTTT CASSSGQAGELFF
TRBJ1-5 TRBV6-2/TRBV6-3 . . 13 TGTGCCGGAGGGGTAACCTACCATCAGCCCCAGCATTTT CAGGVTYHQPQHF